This section outlines one T cell receptor (beta chain) sequence together with its context. Its cognate antigen is unknown. The germline gene is not matched at one end of the junction; a read error may be the cause. This CDR3 region has 16 residues. Germline lookup yields CDR1 LGHNA and CDR2 YSLEER. A 5'RACE template-switching step, the method used to make TCR cDNA, added a universal primer site and UMIs. MiXCR, run by TCRdb on the 5' RACE reads, gives a single entry per CDR3 protein. The sample has approximately 580,000 distinct CDR3 sequences, around a sixth seen once. The sample originates from a study of T cells after yellow fever vaccination. As for the study in general: Fractions of limited cellularity were prepared by means of SMART-Seq v4 Ultra Low Input. Study-wide results and limits: The study noted that FACS-sorted repertoires could contain abundant clonotypes contaminating from the bulk population. The booster response re-showed most primary clones: around 96% CD4, approximately 90% CD8.

The sequencing used PBMCs, collected 5 days after the first yellow fever vaccination. The sequence was collected from a man between 18 and 35 years old who received the YFV17D yellow fever vaccine. V is TRBV4-3 and J is TRBJ1-6; possible D gene TRBD1, 6 bases. In nucleotides, the CDR3 is TGCGCCAGCAGCCAGAGGGGGAGCTCCTATAATTCACCCTTCCACTTT. Encoded protein: CASSQRGSSYNSPFHF.